A selection of T cell receptor beta chains follows, all from one sample in a study of PD-1 blockade in classical Hodgkin lymphoma. TCRdb keeps only in-frame clones here, not all; method: immunoSEQ multiplex PCR. The table shows approximately 4,500 clones, with more than 60% occurring only once. The source was CD8+ T cells from blood, collected at baseline. These TCRs come from a human donor with classical Hodgkin lymphoma. The CDR3 runs from the conserved cysteine through the conserved F or W. A D gene is named only where the DNA matches it firmly. Expanded clones are given a class, and other clones once, few, many or no size at all.

CDR3aa: CATSRDLGGTGELFF; CDR3nt: TGTGCCACCAGCAGAGATCTGGGGGGCACCGGGGAGCTGTTTTTT; v_gene: TRBV15; j_gene: TRBJ2-2; d_gene: NA; abundance: few
CDR3aa: CASSLSGHYSNQPQHF; CDR3nt: TGTGCCAGCAGTTTATCGGGACACTATAGCAATCAGCCCCAGCATTTT; v_gene: TRBV27; j_gene: TRBJ1-5; d_gene: NA; abundance: few
CDR3aa: CASSGEVSQTSGSVNEQFF; CDR3nt: TGTGCCAGCAGTGGGGAAGTCTCCCAGACTAGCGGGAGTGTTAATGAGCAGTTCTTC; v_gene: TRBV27; j_gene: TRBJ2-1; d_gene: TRBD2; abundance: NA
CDR3aa: CASSIDSSADYGYTF; CDR3nt: TGTGCCAGTAGTATAGATAGCTCAGCGGACTATGGCTACACCTTC; v_gene: TRBV19; j_gene: TRBJ1-2; d_gene: NA; abundance: NA
CDR3aa: CASSPNRDAYEQYF; CDR3nt: TGTGCCAGCAGCCCCAACCGGGACGCCTACGAGCAGTACTTC; v_gene: TRBV9; j_gene: TRBJ2-7; d_gene: NA; abundance: hyperexpanded
CDR3aa: CASSPRTGLGQPQHF; CDR3nt: TGCGCCAGCAGCCCACGGACAGGGCTAGGGCAGCCCCAGCATTTT; v_gene: TRBV5-1; j_gene: TRBJ1-5; d_gene: TRBD1; abundance: NA
CDR3aa: CASSQDVPGSSYEQYF; CDR3nt: TGCGCCAGCAGCCAAGATGTCCCGGGCAGCTCCTACGAGCAGTACTTC; v_gene: TRBV4-3; j_gene: TRBJ2-7; d_gene: NA; abundance: NA
CDR3aa: CASSVLGGGVTGANVLTF; CDR3nt: TGTGCCAGCAGCGTGTTGGGTGGGGGTGTAACTGGGGCCAACGTCCTGACTTTC; v_gene: TRBV9; j_gene: TRBJ2-6; d_gene: NA; abundance: NA
CDR3aa: CAWSVGTEAFF; CDR3nt: TGTGCCTGGAGTGTTGGTACTGAAGCTTTCTTT; v_gene: TRBV30; j_gene: TRBJ1-1; d_gene: NA; abundance: few
CDR3aa: CAISGAHEAFF; CDR3nt: TGTGCCATCAGTGGGGCGCATGAAGCTTTCTTT; v_gene: TRBV6-6; j_gene: TRBJ1-1; d_gene: NA; abundance: NA
CDR3aa: CASRPRAAPWSTDTQYF; CDR3nt: TGTGCCAGCAGGCCCCGGGCGGCCCCTTGGAGCACAGATACGCAGTATTTT; v_gene: TRBV28; j_gene: TRBJ2-3; d_gene: NA; abundance: medium-sized
CDR3aa: CASSLTGANYGYTF; CDR3nt: TGTGCCAGCAGTTTAACAGGGGCGAACTATGGCTACACCTTC; v_gene: TRBV27; j_gene: TRBJ1-2; d_gene: TRBD1; abundance: NA
CDR3aa: CASSLADRAYEQYF; CDR3nt: TGTGCCAGCAGCTTAGCGGACAGGGCCTACGAGCAGTACTTC; v_gene: TRBV7-8; j_gene: TRBJ2-7; d_gene: TRBD1; abundance: NA
CDR3aa: CASSLNPVGTGKNTEAFF; CDR3nt: TGTGCCAGCAGTTTAAACCCGGTCGGGACAGGGAAGAACACTGAAGCTTTCTTT; v_gene: TRBV27; j_gene: TRBJ1-1; d_gene: TRBD1; abundance: NA
CDR3aa: CASRRSGQGLWSSYNEQFF; CDR3nt: TGCGCCAGCAGACGCTCGGGACAGGGGCTATGGAGCTCCTACAATGAGCAGTTCTTC; v_gene: TRBV5-1; j_gene: TRBJ2-1; d_gene: TRBD1; abundance: NA
CDR3aa: CASSPRSDTQYF; CDR3nt: TGTGCCAGCTCACCACGATCAGATACGCAGTATTTT; v_gene: TRBV18; j_gene: TRBJ2-3; d_gene: NA; abundance: NA
CDR3aa: CASSQGRSNQPQHF; CDR3nt: TGTGCCAGCAGCCAAGGACGGAGCAATCAGCCCCAGCATTTT; v_gene: TRBV4-2; j_gene: TRBJ1-5; d_gene: NA; abundance: NA